The 4 T cell receptor beta chains below were found in one sample sequenced in a study of T cell responses to AZD1222 COVID-19 vaccine. Method: immunoSEQ multiplex PCR; TCRdb's copy keeps in-frame clones and lacks some. The sample lists approximately 110,000 clones, around nine tenths occurring once. The source was peripheral blood, collected on day 0 of AZD1222 vaccination. These TCRs come from an adult in good health.

The V and J genes are TRBV7-9 and TRBJ2-5, with 12 bases aligning to TRBD1. J was trimmed by 5 bases and V by 4 bases; bases with no gene match: 5. The CDR3 extends over 15 amino acids. The V gene's germline CDR1 is SEHNR and CDR2 FQNEAQ (reference sequence). CDR3 nucleotide sequence: TGTGCCAGCAGCTCAGGGACAGGGGGCCGTGAGACCCAGTACTTC. Encoded protein: CASSSGTGGRETQYF.

The gene calls are TRBV7-9 and TRBJ1-3, with D possibly being TRBD1 (6 bases). Germline V CDR1 and CDR2: SEHNR, FQNEAQ (reference sequence). The germline V and J ends were trimmed by 1 base and 2 bases, with 6 bases remaining between them. This CDR3 contains 14 residues. DNA of the CDR3: TGTGCCAGCAGCTTAGGGACAGCTGGAAACACCATATATTTT. This translates into CASSLGTAGNTIYF.

The rearrangement uses TRBV3-1 (or the pseudogene TRBV3-2) and TRBJ1-2; D remains unclear. Trimming took 2 bases from V and 2 from J, leaving 3 bases between them. Germline assignment: CDR1 LGHDT and CDR2 YNNKEL (reference sequence). This CDR3 has 12 amino acids. CDR3 DNA sequence: TGTGCCAGCAGCCAATACAACTATGGCTACACCTTC. This translates into CASSQYNYGYTF.

The J gene is TRBJ1-1, the V gene TRBV5-5; possibly TRBD1 for D (5 bases). Germline CDR1 and CDR2: SGHKS and YYEKEE (reference sequence). Trimming left V 2 bases short and J 1 base short, with 9 bases between. The CDR3 contains 14 residues. As DNA, the CDR3 is TGTGCCAGCAGCTTAACCACAGGGAACACTGAAGCTTTCTTT. It translates to CASSLTTGNTEAFF.